These 17 T cell receptor beta chains came from one sample sequenced in a study of shared clonotypes between healthy human individuals. TCRdb's copy holds only in-frame clones and misses some; the assay was immunoSEQ multiplex PCR. The sample shows roughly 1,100,000 clones, about 80% of them seen only once. The sequenced sample consisted of memory CD4+ T cells sorted from blood. Subset described: CD45RA-negative fraction. These receptors all come from a man between 18 and 35 years old in good health.

The rearrangement uses TRBV6-5 and TRBJ1-2; 9 bases fit TRBD1. CDR1 and CDR2 from the germline V gene are MNHEY and SVGAGI. This CDR3 contains 15 residues. Trimming removed 2 bases from V and 2 bases from J; junction bases left unmatched: 3. CDR3 in amino acids: CASSYGTGRNYGYTF. The CDR3 DNA follows: TGTGCCAGCAGTTACGGGACAGGGAGGAACTATGGCTACACCTTC.

The chain carries TRBV6-1 and TRBJ2-3; maybe TRBD2 (5 bases). Germline assignment: CDR1 MNHNS and CDR2 SASEGT. There are 13 residues in the CDR3. The ends were cut back, 7 bases at V and 8 bases at J, with 16 bases in the middle. Here the CDR3 reads CASTEGSAGTQYF. The CDR3 DNA sequence: TGTGCCAGCACCGAAGGTAGCGCAGGTACGCAGTATTTT.

V and J are TRBV5-1 and TRBJ2-5, with a tentative D call TRBD1 (6 bases). CDR3 size: 16 residues. Germline CDR1 reads SGHRS; CDR2 reads YFSETQ. Trimming removed 0 bases from V and 1 base from J, with 13 bases in between. The CDR3 sequence is CASSLAARGGQETQYF. In DNA form, the CDR3 reads TGCGCCAGCAGCTTGGCGGCCAGGGGCGGCCAAGAGACCCAGTACTTC.

Only one count was recorded for this clone. The chain combines TRBV5-6 with TRBJ1-5; TRBD1 is a possible D gene (5 bases). This CDR3 has 15 residues. The V gene's germline CDR1 is SGHDT and CDR2 YYEEEE. V was shortened by 1 base and J by 7 bases, with 15 bases between the two germline ends. CDR3 sequence: CASSLSRGQGQPQHF. The CDR3 nucleotides read TGTGCCAGCAGCTTGAGCCGGGGCCAGGGACAGCCCCAGCATTTT.

The gene calls are TRBV28 and TRBJ2-7; D gene ambiguous. The CDR3 totals 14 residues. Per the germline V gene, CDR1 is MDHEN and CDR2 is SYDVKM. Between the trimmed V and J ends, which lost 7 bases and 0 bases, there was a span of 13 bases. CDR3 region: CASTPDKFSYEQYF. The CDR3 DNA follows: TGTGCCAGCACCCCAGACAAGTTCTCCTACGAGCAGTACTTC.

The chain joins TRBV2 to TRBJ1-4; TRBD1 agrees at 7 bases. V trimming: 9 bases; J trimming: 6 bases; junction bases outside the gene matches: 7. Per the germline V gene, CDR1 is SNHLY and CDR2 is FYNNEI. The CDR3 runs 13 residues. CDR3 in DNA: TGTGCCAGTAGGACAGGAGTCTATGAAAAACTGTTTTTT. Amino acid sequence: CASRTGVYEKLFF.

Of note for this clone: Other DNA sequences from this sample encode an identical CDR3 as well. The V gene is TRBV9, the J gene TRBJ1-5; D not certain. This CDR3 is 13 amino acids long. The V gene's germline CDR1 is SGDLS and CDR2 YYNGEE. Trimming took 0 bases from V and 0 from J, leaving 1 base between them. Here the CDR3 reads CASSVGSNQPQHF. Written as DNA, the CDR3 is TGTGCCAGCAGCGTAGGTAGCAATCAGCCCCAGCATTTT.

The chain carries TRBV28 and TRBJ1-3; D is undetermined. CDR3 length: 15 residues. Germline assignment: CDR1 MDHEN and CDR2 SYDVKM. V lost 1 base, J lost 0 bases, and 7 bases lay in between. The CDR3 loop reads CASSLLGYSGNTIYF. The CDR3 nucleotides are TGTGCCAGCAGTTTATTGGGGTACTCTGGAAACACCATATATTTT.

The CDR3 loop is CASSPRGQYNEQFF. The CDR3 DNA is TGTGCCAGCAGCCCCCGAGGACAGTACAATGAGCAGTTCTTC. The J gene is TRBJ2-1, the V gene TRBV7-2; TRBD1 might be the D (6 bases). CDR3 size: 14 residues. The V end was cut by 5 bases, the J end by 4 bases, with 12 bases between. Germline loops: CDR1 SGHTA, CDR2 FQGNSA.

The CDR3 protein is CASTDRMGAYNEQFF. The CDR3 nucleotides read TGTGCCAGCACCGATCGAATGGGGGCCTACAATGAGCAGTTCTTC. V gene TRBV25-1 combines with J gene TRBJ2-1; the D gene could be TRBD1 or TRBD2 (5 bases each). V gave up 7 bases and J gave up 2 bases, with 15 bases separating them. Looked up from germline, CDR1 is MGHDK and CDR2 is SYGVNS. CDR3 size: 15 residues.

This sequence joins TRBV10-1 and TRBJ2-5, with TRBD2 matching 9 bases. The J segment lost 2 bases and the V segment lost 0 bases, leaving 1 base of the junction unmatched. This CDR3 comprises 15 residues. Germline V gives CDR1 WNHNN, CDR2 SYGVQD (reference sequence). Here the CDR3 reads CASSESTSGQETQYF. DNA of the CDR3: TGCGCCAGCAGTGAGTCGACTAGCGGACAAGAGACCCAGTACTTC.

The rearrangement links TRBV29-1 to TRBJ1-1; D ambiguous. V was clipped by 3 bases and J by 5 bases, with 13 bases between them. Looked up from germline, CDR1 is SQVTM and CDR2 is ANQGSEA. This CDR3 is 13 amino acids long. This CDR3 reads CSVDGSGSTEAFF. CDR3 coding DNA: TGCAGCGTTGATGGATCAGGAAGTACTGAAGCTTTCTTT.

The V call is TRBV6-5, the J call TRBJ2-1; D remains unclear. CDR1 MNHEY and CDR2 SVGAGI come from the germline V gene. This CDR3 spans 14 amino acids. V was shortened by 5 bases and J by 8 bases, with 16 bases between the two germline ends. In DNA form, the CDR3 reads TGTGCCAGCAGTACCCCCAAGAGCCTGCATGAGCAGTTCTTC. Its translation: CASSTPKSLHEQFF.

The chain joins TRBV7-9 to TRBJ1-2; weak D call: TRBD1 (6 bases). CDR3 length: 13 residues. CDR1 is SEHNR and CDR2 is FQNEAQ in the germline V gene (reference sequence). Trimming removed 3 bases from V and 8 bases from J, with 13 bases in between. Here the CDR3 reads CASSFSGAMGYTF. As DNA, the CDR3 is TGTGCCAGCAGCTTTTCGGGGGCAATGGGCTACACCTTC. Drawing the rest from reference TRBV7-9 and TRBJ1-2, the complete variable domain is DTGVSQNPRHKITKRGQNVTFRCDPISEHNRLYWYRQTLGQGPEFLTYFQNEAQLEKSRLLSDRFSAERPKGSFSTLEIQRTEQGDSAMYLCASSFSGAMGYTFGSGTRLTVV.

The chain uses TRBV7-5 and TRBJ2-1; the table's D call TRBD2 went unverified against the DNA. TRBV7-5 is a listed pseudogene. The CDR3 sequence is 15 residues long. In nucleotides, the CDR3 is TGTGCCAGAATGGAAGGGACTAGACCTGGCAATGAGCAGTTCTTC. Translation: CARMEGTRPGNEQFF.

This chain joins TRBV5-1 and TRBJ2-2; TRBD2 matches 10 bases. The CDR3 loop spans 15 amino acids. Germline-derived CDR1 and CDR2 are SGHRS and YFSETQ. The J segment lost 4 bases and the V segment lost 4 bases, leaving 4 bases of the junction unmatched. CDR3 sequence reads: CASSIAGGGTGELFF. The DNA for the CDR3 is TGCGCCAGCAGCATAGCGGGAGGCGGCACCGGGGAGCTGTTTTTT.

The J gene is TRBJ1-1, the V gene TRBV2, with D hard to call. Germline V CDR1 and CDR2: SNHLY, FYNNEI. The CDR3 covers 14 residues. Trimming stripped 6 bases from V and 0 bases from J, with 11 bases between. DNA for the CDR3: TGTGCCAGCAGAGCTACTGACCTGAACACTGAAGCTTTCTTT. This sequence encodes CASRATDLNTEAFF.